Included here is one T cell receptor (beta chain) sequence, with context. Its target is not known. Blood specimens came from baseline, cycle 4 day 1, and cycle 7 day 1. These data are taken from a study of OX40 agonist ivuxolimab in advanced cancers. Overall study context: Each dose-escalation patient presented with hepatocellular carcinoma, melanoma, renal cell or head and neck cancer. Points from the study as a whole: No determination was made of the antigen specificity of the expanded peripheral T cells.

The table came from immunoSEQ multiplex PCR; TCRdb's copy has only in-frame clones and leaves some out. Altogether tens of thousands of clones are present, 87% being singletons, with the ten largest covering 16%. The CDR3 sequence is 14 residues long. Germline CDR1 is SGHVS and CDR2 is FQNEAQ. The ends were cut back, 0 bases at V and 2 bases at J, with 8 bases in the middle. The material sequenced was CD4+ or CD8+ T cells sorted from blood, taken in a trial of the OX40 agonist ivuxolimab. The sequence was collected from an adult with an advanced solid tumor such as melanoma, head and neck, liver or kidney cancer. The chain links TRBV7-8 to TRBJ2-7; D is unclear. Written as DNA, the CDR3 is TGTGCCAGCAGCTTAGCGCGCAAAGCCTACGAGCAGTACTTC. It specifies CASSLARKAYEQYF.